The 23 T cell receptor beta chains below come from one sample, sequenced in a study of blood T cell repertoires in COVID-19. Clones were read by immunoSEQ multiplex PCR, and TCRdb kept only the in-frame ones, dropping some. The profile shows some 70,000 clones, more than 80% of them singletons. The material sequenced was peripheral blood. All receptors come from a woman aged 70-85 years with acute or convalescent COVID-19.

J is TRBJ1-5 and V is TRBV10-3, with D unresolved. The V and J ends lost 4 bases and 5 bases respectively, with 9 bases between them. This CDR3 has 13 amino acids. Germline loops: CDR1 ENHRY, CDR2 SYGVKD. The DNA for the CDR3 is TGTGCCATCAGTGGCAGGTGGGATCAGCCCCAGCATTTT. Its protein product is CAISGRWDQPQHF.

This clone was counted a few times. The rearrangement links TRBV5-1 to TRBJ2-7, with TRBD2 as a possible D gene (5 bases). Looked up from germline, CDR1 is SGHRS and CDR2 is YFSETQ. Trimming left V 3 bases short and J 3 bases short, with 10 bases between. The CDR3 runs 13 residues. The CDR3 sequence: CASSSDSLYEQYF. The CDR3 nucleotides are TGCGCCAGCAGCTCGGACTCCCTCTACGAGCAGTACTTC.

This chain joins TRBV28 and TRBJ1-5, with TRBD1 matching over 11 bases. J lost 5 bases, V lost 6 bases, and 15 bases had no gene match. The length of the CDR3 is 18 residues. Germline CDR1 reads MDHEN; CDR2 reads SYDVKM. This CDR3 is CASRLGTGGSRRHQPQHF. CDR3 sequence (DNA): TGTGCCAGCAGACTAGGGACAGGGGGTTCCCGCCGGCATCAGCCCCAGCATTTT.

The chain is built from TRBV13 and TRBJ2-3; 7 nucleotides match TRBD2. Per the germline V gene, CDR1 is PRHDT and CDR2 is FYEKMQ (reference sequence). V lost 3 bases and J lost 6; bases outside the gene matches: 9. The CDR3 length is 15 residues. CDR3 sequence reads: CASSFWEGQRDTQYF. The DNA for the CDR3 is TGTGCCAGCAGCTTTTGGGAGGGCCAGAGGGATACGCAGTATTTT.

The chain employs TRBV5-6 and TRBJ1-5, with D possibly TRBD1 on 5 matching bases. Trimming removed 2 bases from V and 3 bases from J, with 15 bases in between. The CDR3 sequence is 16 residues long. Germline lookup yields CDR1 SGHDT and CDR2 YYEEEE. The DNA of the CDR3 is TGTGCCAGCAGCTTCAGGGCCGCGCGACTCAATCAGCCCCAGCATTTT. Translation: CASSFRAARLNQPQHF. Full variable domain (rest looked up from reference TRBV5-6 and TRBJ1-5): DAGVTQSPTHLIKTRGQQVTLRCSPKSGHDTVSWYQQALGQGPQFIFQYYEEEERQRGNFPDRFSGHQFPNYSSELNVNALLLGDSALYLCASSFRAARLNQPQHFGDGTRLSIL.

V and J are TRBV5-5 and TRBJ2-1; 11 nucleotides align to TRBD2. Germline V gene data show CDR1 as SGHKS and CDR2 as YYEKEE (reference sequence). V lost 4 bases to trimming and J lost 5 bases; unmatched junction nucleotides: 8. The CDR3 is 16 amino acids. The CDR3 region has the DNA TGTGCCAGCAGCCTCCTGGGACTAGCGGCCGACAATGAGCAGTTCTTC. Protein product: CASSLLGLAADNEQFF.

The V gene is TRBV5-1, the J gene TRBJ1-1; D gene unclear. Trimming removed 3 bases at V and 1 base at J, with 13 bases between. The CDR3 sequence is 15 residues long. Germline V CDR1 and CDR2: SGHRS, YFSETQ. The CDR3, as DNA: TGCGCCAGCAGCTCAAAACTAGGAACGAACACTGAAGCTTTCTTT. As protein: CASSSKLGTNTEAFF.

CDR3 in amino acids: CASSWTSGNTDTQYF. The CDR3 DNA reads as TGTGCCAGCAGCTGGACTAGCGGGAACACAGATACGCAGTATTTT. The chain couples TRBV11-2 to TRBJ2-3, with 12 bases aligning to TRBD2. Germline CDR1 and CDR2: SGHAT and FQNNGV. V gave up 4 bases and J gave up 2 bases; unmatched junction bases: 1. CDR3 length: 15 residues. Using reference TRBV11-2 and TRBJ2-3 for the parts outside the CDR3, the full variable domain is EAGVAQSPRYKIIEKRQSVAFWCNPISGHATLYWYQQILGQGPKLLIQFQNNGVVDDSQLPKDRFSAERLKGVDSTLKIQPAKLEDSAVYLCASSWTSGNTDTQYFGPGTRLTVL.

This rearrangement joins TRBV5-1 to TRBJ2-2; 13 positions agree with TRBD2. This CDR3 region has 17 residues. The V and J ends lost 2 bases and 8 bases, in that order; junction bases with no gene match: 9. Per germline, CDR1 SGHRS and CDR2 YFSETQ. CDR3 sequence (DNA): TGCGCCAGCAGCTTATTACCGGGACTAGCGGGATTGGGGGAGCTGTTTTTT. It specifies CASSLLPGLAGLGELFF.

The CDR3 DNA sequence: TGTGCCAGCAGCCGCGGGAAAAATAATGAGCAGTTCTTC. Protein product: CASSRGKNNEQFF. This chain links TRBV7-3 with TRBJ2-1, with a weak D call TRBD2 (6 bases). Looked up from germline, CDR1 is SGHTA and CDR2 is FQGTGA. V gave up 5 bases and J gave up 7 bases, with 12 bases separating them. The CDR3 loop spans 13 amino acids.

The chain recombines TRBV10-3 with TRBJ1-6; D remains unclear. Per the germline V gene, CDR1 is ENHRY and CDR2 is SYGVKD. This CDR3 has 13 amino acids. V was trimmed by 6 bases and J by 9 bases, leaving 12 bases between them. Here the CDR3 reads CAIRVDSVSPLHF. CDR3 sequence (DNA): TGTGCCATCAGGGTTGACTCAGTTTCACCCCTCCACTTT.

The V and J genes are TRBV4-1 and TRBJ2-3; TRBD2 might be the D (6 bases). V shed 1 base and J shed 2 bases, with 13 bases lying between them. CDR1 is MGHRA, CDR2 YSYEKL, per germline. CDR3 length equals 16 residues. The CDR3: CASSQGVAGFTDTQYF. CDR3 coding DNA: TGCGCCAGCAGCCAAGGGGTCGCGGGATTCACAGATACGCAGTATTTT.

The chain combines TRBV6-4 with TRBJ1-2; D perhaps matches TRBD1 (5 bases). The germline V gene has CDR1 MRHNA and CDR2 SNTAGT. The germline V and J ends were trimmed by 2 bases and 5 bases, with 9 bases remaining between them. This CDR3 has 13 amino acids. As DNA, the CDR3 is TGTGCCAGCAGTGACCGGCAGGGTTATGGCTACACCTTC. Its translation: CASSDRQGYGYTF.

This clone appeared once. The chain recombines TRBV18 with TRBJ1-6; D not certain. This CDR3 comprises 13 residues. The V and J ends lost 4 bases and 6 bases respectively, with 7 bases between them. The germline V gene encodes CDR1 KGHSH and CDR2 LQKENI. CDR3 amino acids: CASSREVNSPLHF. The CDR3 DNA is TGTGCCAGCTCACGAGAAGTTAATTCACCCCTCCACTTT.

The chain recombines TRBV11-3 with TRBJ2-2; TRBD1 agrees at 9 bases. CDR1 and CDR2 from the germline V gene are SGHNT and YENEEA. This CDR3 has 16 amino acids. The V gene end was trimmed by 7 bases and the J gene end by 6 bases; junction bases not matched to a gene: 12. For the CDR3, the DNA is TGTGCCAGCACCCGGACAGGGGAGGTCCAACCCGGGGAGCTGTTTTTT. This codes for CASTRTGEVQPGELFF.

Written as DNA, the CDR3 is TGTGCCAGCAGTGACTCAGGCAGCGACGGGGGCACAGATACGCAGTATTTT. It encodes CASSDSGSDGGTDTQYF. The chain combines TRBV6-4 with TRBJ2-3, with D maybe TRBD2 (5 bases). With 0 bases removed from V and 1 base from J, the gap between germline ends came to 14 bases. This CDR3 comprises 17 residues. CDR1 and CDR2 from the germline V gene are MRHNA and SNTAGT.

This clone was seen more than once but under ten times. This chain links TRBV19 with TRBJ2-1; 10 bases line up with TRBD2. Germline CDR1 and CDR2: LNHDA and SQIVND (reference sequence). J gave up 8 bases and V 7 bases, and 8 bases lay outside the gene matches. The CDR3 totals 14 residues. CDR3 sequence reads: CASTMSGREYEQFF. CDR3 in DNA: TGTGCCAGTACCATGAGCGGGAGGGAGTATGAGCAGTTCTTC.

The CDR3: CASSPYRQGTEGYTF. The CDR3 DNA follows: TGTGCCAGCTCACCTTACCGACAGGGGACTGAGGGCTACACCTTC. The chain recombines TRBV18 with TRBJ1-2; TRBD1 aligns across 8 bases. CDR1 and CDR2 (germline): KGHSH, LQKENI. CDR3 length: 15 residues. V was pared by 3 bases and J by 8 bases, with 11 bases of the junction left unmatched.

The chain is built from TRBV5-4 and TRBJ2-3, with a possible D match to TRBD1 (6 bases). Trimming removed 4 bases from V and 2 bases from J, with 17 bases in between. The length of the CDR3 is 16 residues. CDR1 SGHNT and CDR2 YYREEE come from the germline V gene (reference sequence). CDR3 sequence: CASSPGTRRSTDTQYF. CDR3 DNA: TGTGCCAGCAGCCCCGGGACAAGACGTTCCACAGATACGCAGTATTTT.

The chain joins TRBV14 to TRBJ1-1; D gene unclear. Trimming shortened V by 1 base and J by 0 bases, and 9 bases separated the two germline ends. The CDR3 has 15 residues. CDR1 and CDR2 from the germline V gene are SGHDN and FVKESK. CDR3 coding DNA: TGTGCCAGCAGCCAAGGGGCCATTATGAACACTGAAGCTTTCTTT. Residues: CASSQGAIMNTEAFF.

The chain is built from TRBV27 and TRBJ2-2; 8 nucleotides agree with TRBD2. The CDR3 covers 16 residues. V was pared by 8 bases and J by 7 bases, with 15 bases of the junction left unmatched. Germline V gives CDR1 MNHEY, CDR2 SMNVEV (reference sequence). The CDR3 sequence is CASSSSGRWGDGELFF. CDR3 nucleotide sequence: TGTGCCAGCTCGTCAAGCGGGAGATGGGGTGACGGGGAGCTGTTTTTT.

V gene TRBV7-6 combines with J gene TRBJ1-1, with TRBD1 matching 8 bases. The CDR3 runs to 15 residues. The germline V gene encodes CDR1 SGHVS and CDR2 FNYEAQ. The V and J ends lost 5 bases and 3 bases, in that order; junction bases with no gene match: 8. CDR3 bases: TGTGCCAGCAGCCCGCGGACAGGGAGGTACACTGAAGCTTTCTTT. Its protein product is CASSPRTGRYTEAFF.

V is TRBV12-3 or TRBV12-4 and J is TRBJ2-1, with D perhaps matching TRBD2 (6 bases). The CDR3 consists of 11 residues. Trimming removed 8 bases from V and 7 bases from J, with 9 bases in between. CDR3 in amino acids: CASSGGNEQFF. The DNA for the CDR3 is TGTGCCAGCTCCGGGGGAAATGAGCAGTTCTTC.